Following are 26 T cell receptor beta chains from one sample sequenced in a study of blood T cell repertoires in COVID-19. Measured with immunoSEQ multiplex PCR; TCRdb has only the in-frame clones, and not every one. The sample has 350,000 to 500,000 clones, about 87% seen once; the top ten hold more than 0.7%. Material for sequencing was peripheral blood. The receptors here all came from a man between 18 and 35 years old with COVID-19, enrolled during active disease.

This chain connects TRBV28 to TRBJ1-4; D remains unclear. Germline CDR1 is MDHEN and CDR2 is SYDVKM. The germline V and J ends were trimmed by 9 bases and 10 bases, with 18 bases remaining between them. The CDR3 contains 13 residues. This chain's CDR3 is CASSSRNRGKLFF. CDR3 in DNA: TGTGCCAGTTCCTCCCGAAACCGGGGAAAACTGTTTTTT.

The J gene is TRBJ2-3, the V gene TRBV14; TRBD1 might be the D (5 bases). The CDR3 runs to 13 residues. The germline V gene has CDR1 SGHDN and CDR2 FVKESK. V lost 1 base, J lost 12 bases, and 14 bases lay in between. Here the CDR3 reads CASSQAQGPFQYF. The DNA of the CDR3 is TGTGCCAGCAGCCAAGCCCAGGGCCCTTTCCAGTATTTT. Complete variable domain (other parts from reference TRBV14 and TRBJ2-3): EAGVTQFPSHSVIEKGQTVTLRCDPISGHDNLYWYRRVMGKEIKFLLHFVKESKQDESGMPNNRFLAERTGGTYSTLKVQPAELEDSGVYFCASSQAQGPFQYFGPGTRLTVL.

The rearrangement links TRBV7-9 to TRBJ2-1; D unclear. The V and J ends lost 0 bases and 4 bases respectively, with 7 bases between them. Per the germline V gene, CDR1 is SEHNR and CDR2 is FQNEAQ (reference sequence). This CDR3 has 14 amino acids. CDR3 sequence: CASSLAPPYNEQFF. In DNA, the CDR3 is TGTGCCAGCAGCTTAGCTCCCCCATACAATGAGCAGTTCTTC.

This chain links TRBV2 with TRBJ2-3; D gene uncertain. V lost 7 bases and J lost 9, with 17 bases in between. The CDR3 length is 13 residues. Germline assignment: CDR1 SNHLY and CDR2 FYNNEI. The CDR3 here is CASTRNPQRTQYF. In DNA, the CDR3 is TGTGCCAGCACCCGAAACCCGCAGAGGACGCAGTATTTT.

The chain joins TRBV6-5 to TRBJ1-3; no definite D call. CDR1 is MNHEY, CDR2 SVGAGI, per germline. CDR3 length: 15 residues. V gave up 0 bases and J gave up 2 bases, with 8 bases separating them. CDR3 bases: TGTGCCAGCAGTTACTCGGAAACAGCTGGAAACACCATATATTTT. Translated: CASSYSETAGNTIYF.

This chain uses TRBV28 with TRBJ2-7, with TRBD1 matching 10 bases. The V and J ends lost 10 bases and 0 bases, in that order; junction bases with no gene match: 6. CDR3 length equals 14 residues. Germline-derived CDR1 and CDR2 are MDHEN and SYDVKM. The CDR3 sequence is CATSRDRGSYEQYF. As DNA, the CDR3 is TGTGCCACCAGCCGGGACAGGGGCTCCTACGAGCAGTACTTC.

The CDR3 bases are TGTGCCAGCAGCCCCAGTGGGGGCCGGGAGACCCAGTACTTC. Translation: CASSPSGGRETQYF. The chain employs TRBV6-5 and TRBJ2-5; maybe TRBD1 (6 bases). V was clipped by 6 bases and J by 5 bases, with 16 bases between them. The germline V gene encodes CDR1 MNHEY and CDR2 SVGAGI. CDR3 length: 14 residues.

In its sample, this clone was seen a few times. This chain joins TRBV13 and TRBJ1-4; 8 nucleotides line up with TRBD1. The CDR3 is 18 amino acids. V shed 6 bases and J 7 bases; nucleotides not matched to a gene: 19. Looked up from germline, CDR1 is PRHDT and CDR2 is FYEKMQ (reference sequence). The CDR3 reads CASRPSGQGGRVSEKLFF. DNA for the CDR3: TGTGCCAGCAGACCTTCCGGACAGGGAGGACGAGTGAGTGAAAAACTGTTTTTT.

The chain has TRBV27 and TRBJ1-2; weak D call: TRBD1 (6 bases). V was shortened by 3 bases and J by 7 bases, with 21 bases between the two germline ends. CDR3 length: 16 amino acids. The germline CDR1 and CDR2 sequences are MNHEY and SMNVEV (reference sequence). CDR3 in amino acids: CASSFNWKWTATGYTF. Written as DNA, the CDR3 is TGTGCCAGCAGTTTCAACTGGAAGTGGACAGCTACTGGCTACACCTTC.

J is TRBJ2-2 and V is TRBV5-1; D is perhaps TRBD2 (6 bases). CDR1 and CDR2 (germline): SGHRS, YFSETQ. The CDR3 is 16 residues long. V lost 0 bases and J 5 bases, leaving 14 bases between the germline ends. CDR3 sequence: CASSLGTGVGTGELFF. For the CDR3, the DNA is TGCGCCAGCAGCTTGGGGACGGGAGTTGGGACCGGGGAGCTGTTTTTT.

The V call is TRBV9, the J call TRBJ1-1; possibly TRBD1 for D (5 bases). Looked up from germline, CDR1 is SGDLS and CDR2 is YYNGEE. This CDR3 is 13 amino acids long. The germline V and J ends were trimmed by 1 base and 5 bases, with 9 bases remaining between them. Written as DNA, the CDR3 is TGTGCCAGCAGCGTAACAGGAAGGACTGAAGCTTTCTTT. As protein: CASSVTGRTEAFF.

The V gene is TRBV5-8, the J gene TRBJ2-7; 10 nucleotides match TRBD1. V shed 2 bases and J 1 base; nucleotides not matched to a gene: 3. The CDR3 has 15 amino acids. Germline CDR1 and CDR2: SGHTS and YDEGEE. CDR3 amino acids: CASSLWDRGSYEQYF. In DNA form, the CDR3 reads TGTGCCAGCAGCTTATGGGACAGGGGTTCCTACGAGCAGTACTTC.

On this clone: Different DNA sequences within this sample yield the same CDR3. This chain uses TRBV30 with TRBJ1-6, with TRBD1 matching over 8 bases. Germline CDR1 reads GTSNPN; CDR2 reads SVGIG (reference sequence). Trimming at V came to 0 bases and at J to 8 bases, leaving 0 bases not matched to a gene. CDR3 length equals 13 residues. The DNA of the CDR3 is TGTGCCTGGAGTGTACAGGGGGATTCACCCCTCCACTTT. Translation gives CAWSVQGDSPLHF.

The V gene is TRBV6-1, the J gene TRBJ1-5; the D is unclear. V was shortened by 3 bases and J by 4 bases, with 7 bases between the two germline ends. This CDR3 contains 13 residues. Germline CDR1 and CDR2: MNHNS and SASEGT. The CDR3 sequence: CASSDQQNQPQHF. The DNA for the CDR3 is TGTGCCAGCAGTGACCAACAAAATCAGCCCCAGCATTTT.

The V gene is TRBV19, the J gene TRBJ1-2, with 9 bases lining up with TRBD1. CDR1 is LNHDA and CDR2 is SQIVND in the germline V gene (reference sequence). V shed 3 bases and J 2 bases; nucleotides not matched to a gene: 7. CDR3 length: 16 residues. CDR3 region: CASSILPGQGNYGYTF. The CDR3, as DNA: TGTGCCAGTAGTATTCTACCGGGACAGGGAAACTATGGCTACACCTTC.

J is TRBJ2-1 and V is TRBV6-5; tentatively, D is TRBD2 (7 bases). Germline V gene sequence: CDR1 MNHEY, CDR2 SVGAGI. Trimming cost V 2 bases and J 9 bases, with 8 bases left between them. The CDR3 length is 12 residues. The CDR3, as DNA: TGTGCCAGCAGTTACAGGGGGGGTGAGCAGTTCTTC. This encodes CASSYRGGEQFF.

The chain joins TRBV7-8 to TRBJ1-1; TRBD1 aligns across 7 bases. Germline CDR1 SGHVS, CDR2 FQNEAQ. The CDR3 sequence is 15 residues long. After removal of 2 bases from V and 1 base from J, the junction contained 4 bases not matched to a gene. The CDR3, as DNA: TGTGCCAGCAGCTTAACACAGGGGCAGAACACTGAAGCTTTCTTT. It codes for CASSLTQGQNTEAFF.

The V call is TRBV7-9, the J call TRBJ2-7; perhaps TRBD2 as D (6 bases). Germline CDR1 and CDR2: SEHNR and FQNEAQ (reference sequence). This CDR3 is 17 amino acids long. The V and J ends lost 5 bases and 0 bases respectively, with 20 bases between them. The CDR3 region is CASSLRGVADRSYEQYF. The CDR3 DNA reads as TGTGCCAGCAGCCTAAGAGGGGTAGCGGACCGCTCCTACGAGCAGTACTTC.

The chain joins TRBV5-1 to TRBJ2-1; 7 nucleotides match TRBD1. The CDR3 has 15 amino acids. Trimming took 1 base from V and 3 from J; bases not matched to a gene: 4. Germline V gene data show CDR1 as SGHRS and CDR2 as YFSETQ. The CDR3 loop reads CASSLHGQDYNEQFF. The CDR3 bases are TGCGCCAGCAGCTTGCATGGACAGGACTACAATGAGCAGTTCTTC.

With regard to this clone: Other nucleotide sequences in the sample specify the same CDR3. The chain is built from TRBV2 and TRBJ1-1, with D unresolved. The CDR3 length is 12 residues. V gave up 5 bases and J gave up 1 base, with 5 bases separating them. CDR1 is SNHLY, CDR2 FYNNEI, per germline. Written as DNA, the CDR3 is TGTGCCAGCAGTAGACAGAACACTGAAGCTTTCTTT. It specifies CASSRQNTEAFF.

The chain uses TRBV7-2 and TRBJ1-1; 7 nucleotides agree with TRBD1. CDR1 is SGHTA, CDR2 FQGNSA, per germline. The CDR3 extends over 15 amino acids. Germline trimming cut 5 bases from V and 0 bases from J; bases unmatched to any gene: 6. The CDR3 sequence: CASSPDRVMNTEAFF. The CDR3 nucleotides are TGTGCCAGCAGCCCCGACAGGGTAATGAACACTGAAGCTTTCTTT.

The J gene is TRBJ1-4, the V gene TRBV13, with 11 nucleotides matching TRBD1. Germline V gives CDR1 PRHDT, CDR2 FYEKMQ (reference sequence). V lost 5 bases to trimming and J lost 4 bases; unmatched junction nucleotides: 9. The CDR3 runs to 17 residues. CDR3 in DNA: TGTGCCAGCAGCAGCGGACAGGGGGCGCGGGATAATGAAAAACTGTTTTTT. Amino acids: CASSSGQGARDNEKLFF.

The chain uses TRBV24-1 and TRBJ2-7, with 8 bases matching TRBD2. V shed 4 bases and J 2 bases; nucleotides not matched to a gene: 9. The CDR3 is 16 residues long. Germline V gene lookup returns CDR1 KGHDR and CDR2 SFDVKD. The CDR3 DNA reads as TGTGCCACCAGTGACCCCACTAGCGGACACCCCTACGAGCAGTACTTC. This codes for CATSDPTSGHPYEQYF.

This rearrangement joins TRBV5-4 to TRBJ2-7; 10 nucleotides agree with TRBD1. V lost 4 bases to trimming and J lost 3 bases; unmatched junction nucleotides: 7. The V gene's germline CDR1 is SGHNT and CDR2 YYREEE (reference sequence). CDR3 length: 15 amino acids. The CDR3 sequence is CASSPGGTGVYEQYF. As DNA, the CDR3 is TGTGCCAGCAGCCCAGGCGGGACAGGGGTCTACGAGCAGTACTTC.

This chain connects TRBV5-1 to TRBJ2-5; possible D gene TRBD2, 6 bases. V lost 0 bases and J 7 bases, leaving 10 bases between the germline ends. From germline, CDR1 is SGHRS and CDR2 YFSETQ. The CDR3 covers 13 residues. CDR3 loop: CASSLVGGGTQYF. The CDR3 bases are TGCGCCAGCAGCTTGGTTGGGGGAGGGACCCAGTACTTC. The whole variable domain, filled in from reference TRBV5-1 and TRBJ2-5, reads KAGVTQTPRYLIKTRGQQVTLSCSPISGHRSVSWYQQTPGQGLQFLFEYFSETQRNKGNFPGRFSGRQFSNSRSEMNVSTLELGDSALYLCASSLVGGGTQYFGPGTRLLVL.

The J gene is TRBJ2-7, the V gene TRBV6-5; TRBD1 might be the D (5 bases). The CDR3 has 14 residues. V was cut by 4 bases and J by 0 bases, with 10 bases left in between. Germline CDR1 reads MNHEY; CDR2 reads SVGAGI. CDR3 nucleotide sequence: TGTGCCAGCAGTTTCCAGGGATTCTCCTACGAGCAGTACTTC. Translated, it gives CASSFQGFSYEQYF.